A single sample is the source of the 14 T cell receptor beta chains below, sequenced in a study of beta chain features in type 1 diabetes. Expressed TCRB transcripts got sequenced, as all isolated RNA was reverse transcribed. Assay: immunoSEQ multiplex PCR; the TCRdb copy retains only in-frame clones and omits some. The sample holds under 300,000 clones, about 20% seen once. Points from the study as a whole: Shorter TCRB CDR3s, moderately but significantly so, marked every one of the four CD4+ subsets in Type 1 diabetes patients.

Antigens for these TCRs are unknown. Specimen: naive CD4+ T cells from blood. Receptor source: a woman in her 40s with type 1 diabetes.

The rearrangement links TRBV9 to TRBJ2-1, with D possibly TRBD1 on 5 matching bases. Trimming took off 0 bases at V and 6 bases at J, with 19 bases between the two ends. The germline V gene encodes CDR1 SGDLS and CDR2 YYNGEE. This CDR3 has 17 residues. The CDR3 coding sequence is TGTGCCAGCAGCGTAGAGGTGGGGCAGGGTCCCTTCAATGAGCAGTTCTTC. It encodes CASSVEVGQGPFNEQFF.

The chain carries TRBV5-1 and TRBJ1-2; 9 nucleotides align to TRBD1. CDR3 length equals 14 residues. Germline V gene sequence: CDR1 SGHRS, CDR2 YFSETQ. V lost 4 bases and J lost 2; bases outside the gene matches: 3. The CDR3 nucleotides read TGCGCCAGCAGCATAGGACAGGGGAACTATGGCTACACCTTC. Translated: CASSIGQGNYGYTF.

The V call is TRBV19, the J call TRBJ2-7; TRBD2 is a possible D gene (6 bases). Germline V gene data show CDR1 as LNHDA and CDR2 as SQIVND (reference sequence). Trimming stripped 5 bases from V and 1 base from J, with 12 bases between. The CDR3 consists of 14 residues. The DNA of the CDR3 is TGTGCCAGTAGTTGGAGGGGAATGTCCTACGAGCAGTACTTC. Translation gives CASSWRGMSYEQYF.

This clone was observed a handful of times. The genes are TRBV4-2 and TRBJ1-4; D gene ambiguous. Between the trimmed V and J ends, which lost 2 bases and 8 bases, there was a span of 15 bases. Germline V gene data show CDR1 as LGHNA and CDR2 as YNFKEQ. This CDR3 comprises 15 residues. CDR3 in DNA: TGTGCCAGCAGCCAAACGGAGGAGGTTTGGGAAAAACTGTTTTTT. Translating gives CASSQTEEVWEKLFF.

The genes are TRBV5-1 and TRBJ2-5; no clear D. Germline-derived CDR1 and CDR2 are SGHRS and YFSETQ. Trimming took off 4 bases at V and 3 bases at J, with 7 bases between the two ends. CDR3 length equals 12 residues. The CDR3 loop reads CASSLPKETQYF. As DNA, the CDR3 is TGCGCCAGCAGCCTACCCAAAGAGACCCAGTACTTC.

The CDR3 loop reads CASTLVGAGGNNEQFF. The CDR3 DNA reads as TGTGCCAGCACTCTGGTTGGAGCGGGGGGTAACAATGAGCAGTTCTTC. The gene calls are TRBV2 and TRBJ2-1, with 9 bases identical to TRBD2. The J segment lost 5 bases and the V segment lost 7 bases, leaving 12 bases of the junction unmatched. The CDR3 consists of 16 residues. The V gene's germline CDR1 is SNHLY and CDR2 FYNNEI.

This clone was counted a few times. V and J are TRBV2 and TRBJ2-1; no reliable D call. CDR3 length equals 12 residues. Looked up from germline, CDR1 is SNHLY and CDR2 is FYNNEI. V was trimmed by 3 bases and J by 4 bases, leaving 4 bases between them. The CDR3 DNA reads TGTGCCAGCAGTGAGCAGTACAATGAGCAGTTCTTC. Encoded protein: CASSEQYNEQFF. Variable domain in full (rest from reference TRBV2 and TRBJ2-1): EPEVTQTPSHQVTQMGQEVILRCVPISNHLYFYWYRQILGQKVEFLVSFYNNEISEKSEIFDDQFSVERPDGSNFTLKIRSTKLEDSAMYFCASSEQYNEQFFGPGTRLTVL.

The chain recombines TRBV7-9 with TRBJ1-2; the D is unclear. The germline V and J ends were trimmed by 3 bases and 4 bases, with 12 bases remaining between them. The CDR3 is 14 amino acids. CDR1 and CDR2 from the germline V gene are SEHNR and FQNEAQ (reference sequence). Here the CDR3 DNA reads TGTGCCAGCAGCTTCCCGGGGATGCGCTATGGCTACACCTTC. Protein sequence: CASSFPGMRYGYTF. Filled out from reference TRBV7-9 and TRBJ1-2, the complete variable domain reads DTGVSQNPRHKITKRGQNVTFRCDPISEHNRLYWYRQTLGQGPEFLTYFQNEAQLEKSRLLSDRFSAERPKGSFSTLEIQRTEQGDSAMYLCASSFPGMRYGYTFGSGTRLTVV.

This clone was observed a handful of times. The CDR3 loop reads CASSLVGTGGFDEQFF. The CDR3 DNA reads as TGTGCCAGCAGCTTAGTAGGGACAGGGGGCTTCGATGAGCAGTTCTTC. The V and J genes are TRBV7-2 and TRBJ2-1; 12 bases agree with TRBD1. The CDR3 totals 16 residues. Trimming at V came to 1 base and at J to 8 bases, leaving 6 bases not matched to a gene. Germline loops: CDR1 SGHTA, CDR2 FQGNSA.

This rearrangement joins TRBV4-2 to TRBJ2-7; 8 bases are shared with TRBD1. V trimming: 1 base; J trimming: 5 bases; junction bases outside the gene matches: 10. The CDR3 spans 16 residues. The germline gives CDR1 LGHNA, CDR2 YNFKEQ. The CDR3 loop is CASSQAVGTGVHEQYF. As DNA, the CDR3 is TGTGCCAGCAGCCAAGCCGTGGGGACAGGCGTCCACGAGCAGTACTTC.

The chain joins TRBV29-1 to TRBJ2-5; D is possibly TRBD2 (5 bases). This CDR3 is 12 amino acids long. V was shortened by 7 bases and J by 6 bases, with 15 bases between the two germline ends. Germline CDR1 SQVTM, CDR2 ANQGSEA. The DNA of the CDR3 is TGCAGCGGAGGGCTGCTGATGAAGACCCAGTACTTC. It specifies CSGGLLMKTQYF. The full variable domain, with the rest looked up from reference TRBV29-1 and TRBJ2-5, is SAVISQKPSRDICQRGTSLTIQCQVDSQVTMMFWYRQQPGQSLTLIATANQGSEATYESGFVIDKFPISRPNLTFSTLTVSNMSPEDSSIYLCSGGLLMKTQYFGPGTRLLVL.

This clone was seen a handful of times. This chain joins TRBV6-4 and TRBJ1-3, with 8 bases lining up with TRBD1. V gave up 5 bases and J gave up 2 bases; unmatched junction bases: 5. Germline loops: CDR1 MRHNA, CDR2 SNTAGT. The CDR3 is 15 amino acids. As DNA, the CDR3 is TGTGCCAGCAGTCCAGGGGGCGATGCTGGAAACACCATATATTTT. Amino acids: CASSPGGDAGNTIYF.

The CDR3 region has the DNA TGTGCCAGCAGTCGGGAGGGTGCAGATACGCAGTATTTT. It specifies CASSREGADTQYF. The chain combines TRBV5-4 with TRBJ2-3; 8 bases map to TRBD2. The CDR3 spans 13 residues. Germline assignment: CDR1 SGHNT and CDR2 YYREEE (reference sequence). V lost 5 bases, J lost 4 bases, and 3 bases stayed unmatched.

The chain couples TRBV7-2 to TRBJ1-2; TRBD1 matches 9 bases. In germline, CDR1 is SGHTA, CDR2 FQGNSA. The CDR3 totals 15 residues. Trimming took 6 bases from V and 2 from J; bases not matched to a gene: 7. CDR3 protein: CASSPGTGLNYGYTF. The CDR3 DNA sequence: TGTGCCAGCAGTCCCGGGACAGGGCTCAACTATGGCTACACCTTC. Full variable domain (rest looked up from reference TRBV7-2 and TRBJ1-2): GAGVSQSPSNKVTEKGKDVELRCDPISGHTALYWYRQSLGQGLEFLIYFQGNSAPDKSGLPSDRFSAERTGGSVSTLTIQRTQQEDSAVYLCASSPGTGLNYGYTFGSGTRLTVV.